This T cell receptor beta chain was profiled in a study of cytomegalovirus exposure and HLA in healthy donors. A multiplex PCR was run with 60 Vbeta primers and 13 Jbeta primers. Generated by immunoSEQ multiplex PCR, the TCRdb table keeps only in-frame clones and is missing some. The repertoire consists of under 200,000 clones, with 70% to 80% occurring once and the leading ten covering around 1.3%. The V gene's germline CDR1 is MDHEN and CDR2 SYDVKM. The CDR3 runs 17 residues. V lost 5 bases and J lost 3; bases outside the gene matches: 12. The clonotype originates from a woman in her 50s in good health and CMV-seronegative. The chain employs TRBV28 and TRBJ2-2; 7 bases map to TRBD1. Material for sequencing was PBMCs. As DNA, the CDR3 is TGTGCCAGCAGTCCGTCTCACGGACAGGTCGACACCGGGGAGCTGTTTTTT. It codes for CASSPSHGQVDTGELFF.